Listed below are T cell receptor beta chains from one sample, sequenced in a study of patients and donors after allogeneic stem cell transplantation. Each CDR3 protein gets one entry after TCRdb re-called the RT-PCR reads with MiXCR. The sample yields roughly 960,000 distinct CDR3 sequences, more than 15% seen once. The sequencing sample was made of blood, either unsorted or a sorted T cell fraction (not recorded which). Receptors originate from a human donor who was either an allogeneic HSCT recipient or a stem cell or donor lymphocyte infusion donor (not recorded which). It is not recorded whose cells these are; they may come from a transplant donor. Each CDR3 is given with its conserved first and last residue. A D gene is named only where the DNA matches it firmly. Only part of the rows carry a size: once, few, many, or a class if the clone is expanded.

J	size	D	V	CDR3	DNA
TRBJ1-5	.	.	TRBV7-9	CASSPAAGGVNQPQHF	TGTGCCAGCAGCCCCGCGGCGGGCGGGGTAAATCAGCCCCAGCATTTT
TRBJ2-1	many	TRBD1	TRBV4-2	CASSQGQGANNEQFF	TGTGCCAGCAGCCAGGGACAGGGGGCGAACAATGAGCAGTTCTTC
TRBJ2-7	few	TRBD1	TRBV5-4	CASSLRGQGFNQVSYEQYF	TGTGCCAGCAGCTTGAGGGGACAGGGGTTTAATCAGGTCTCCTACGAGCAGTACTTC
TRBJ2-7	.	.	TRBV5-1	CASSLMAGNPYEQYF	TGCGCCAGCAGCTTGATGGCCGGGAACCCCTACGAGCAGTACTTC
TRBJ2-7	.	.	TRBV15	CATAKQGNRVYEQYF	TGTGCCACCGCGAAGCAAGGAAACAGGGTCTACGAGCAGTACTTC
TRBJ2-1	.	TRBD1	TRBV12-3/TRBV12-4	CASRYRGWNEQFF	TGTGCCAGCAGATACAGGGGTTGGAATGAGCAGTTCTTC
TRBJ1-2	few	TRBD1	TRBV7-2	CASSLADRASVHNGYTF	TGTGCCAGCAGCTTAGCCGACAGGGCTTCAGTTCATAATGGCTACACCTTC
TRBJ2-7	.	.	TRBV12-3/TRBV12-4	CASSLPITYEQYF	TGTGCCAGCAGTTTACCCATTACCTACGAGCAGTACTTC
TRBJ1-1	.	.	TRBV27	CASSLYPGSGTEAFF	TGTGCCAGCAGTTTATACCCAGGGTCAGGAACTGAAGCTTTCTTT
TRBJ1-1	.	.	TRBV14	CASSQEWSSTEAFF	TGTGCCAGCAGCCAAGAATGGTCTTCCACTGAAGCTTTCTTT
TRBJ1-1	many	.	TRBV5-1	CASSLGRGMNTEAFF	TGCGCCAGCAGCCTGGGTCGGGGCATGAACACTGAAGCTTTCTTT
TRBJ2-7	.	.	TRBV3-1	CASSQGRLRTYEQYF	TGTGCCAGCAGCCAAGGACGTCTGCGTACCTACGAGCAGTACTTC
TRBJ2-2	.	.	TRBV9	CASSVEADANTGELFF	TGTGCCAGCAGCGTAGAGGCAGACGCGAACACCGGGGAGCTGTTTTTT
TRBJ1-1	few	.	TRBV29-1	CSGAAGVTEAFF	TGCAGCGGGGCAGCGGGGGTCACTGAAGCTTTCTTT
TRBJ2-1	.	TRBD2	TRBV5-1	CASSMGTSGRGEQFF	TGCGCCAGCAGCATGGGGACTAGCGGGAGAGGTGAGCAGTTCTTC
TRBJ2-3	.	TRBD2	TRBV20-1	CSAIRTSGGAADTQYF	TGCAGTGCTATCCGGACTAGCGGGGGGGCAGCTGATACGCAGTATTTT
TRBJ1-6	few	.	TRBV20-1	CSASVPGNSPLHF	TGCAGTGCTAGTGTGCCAGGGAACTCACCCCTCCACTTT
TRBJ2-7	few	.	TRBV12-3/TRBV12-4	CASSLIRPYEQYF	TGTGCCAGCAGTTTGATAAGACCCTACGAGCAGTACTTC
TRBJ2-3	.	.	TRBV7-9	CASNRRTDLPTDTQYF	TGTGCCAGCAACCGAAGGACCGATCTGCCCACAGATACGCAGTATTTT
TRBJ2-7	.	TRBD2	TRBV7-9	CASSFSGGAEEQYF	TGTGCCAGCAGCTTTAGCGGGGGGGCCGAGGAGCAGTACTTC
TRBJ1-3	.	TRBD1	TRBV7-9	CASSSTGPAGNTIYF	TGTGCCAGCAGCTCGACAGGGCCCGCTGGAAACACCATATATTTT
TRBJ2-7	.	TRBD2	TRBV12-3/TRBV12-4	CASTIGTSYEQYF	TGTGCCAGCACCATAGGGACTAGCTACGAGCAGTACTTC
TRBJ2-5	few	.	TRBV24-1	CATSGDVLETQYF	TGTGCCACCAGTGGGGACGTTTTGGAGACCCAGTACTTC
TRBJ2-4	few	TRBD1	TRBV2	CASTPFTAGGPIAKNIQYF	TGTGCCAGCACCCCCTTCACCGCAGGGGGCCCGATAGCCAAAAACATTCAGTACTTC
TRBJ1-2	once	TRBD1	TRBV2	CASRRQGRPNYGYTF	TGTGCCAGCAGGCGACAGGGCCGACCTAACTATGGCTACACCTTC
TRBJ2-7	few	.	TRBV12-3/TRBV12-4	CASSGGAEQYF	TGTGCCAGCAGTGGGGGGGCCGAGCAGTACTTC
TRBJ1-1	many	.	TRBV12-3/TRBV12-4	CASSAGRFFFAFF	TGTGCCAGCAGTGCCGGGAGGTTCTTTTTTGCTTTCTTT
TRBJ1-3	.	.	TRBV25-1	CASSEYTGNSGNTIYF	TGTGCCAGCAGTGAATATACAGGGAACTCTGGAAACACCATATATTTT
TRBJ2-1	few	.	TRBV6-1	CASSPPEFNNEQFF	TGTGCCAGCAGTCCCCCGGAGTTTAACAATGAGCAGTTCTTC
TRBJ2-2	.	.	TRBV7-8	CASSLVSGGGDGELFF	TGTGCCAGCAGCTTAGTGAGTGGCGGAGGGGACGGGGAGCTGTTTTTT
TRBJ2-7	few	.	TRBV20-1	CSAAYRAYEQYF	TGCAGTGCGGCCTACAGGGCCTACGAGCAGTACTTC